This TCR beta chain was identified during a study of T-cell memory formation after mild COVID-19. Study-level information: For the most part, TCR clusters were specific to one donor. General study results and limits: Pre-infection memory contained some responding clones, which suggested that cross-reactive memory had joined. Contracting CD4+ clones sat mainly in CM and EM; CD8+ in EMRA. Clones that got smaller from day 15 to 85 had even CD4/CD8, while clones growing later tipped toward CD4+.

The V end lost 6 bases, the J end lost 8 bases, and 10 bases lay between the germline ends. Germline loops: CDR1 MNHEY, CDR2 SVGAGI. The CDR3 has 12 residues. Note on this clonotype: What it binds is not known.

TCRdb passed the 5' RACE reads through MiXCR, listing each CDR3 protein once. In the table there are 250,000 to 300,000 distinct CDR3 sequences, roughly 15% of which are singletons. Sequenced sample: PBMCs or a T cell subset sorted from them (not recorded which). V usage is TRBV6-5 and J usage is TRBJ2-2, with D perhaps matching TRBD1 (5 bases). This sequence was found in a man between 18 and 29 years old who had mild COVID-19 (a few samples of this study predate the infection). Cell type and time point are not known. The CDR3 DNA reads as TGTGCCAGCAGCCGGACAACGGGGGAGCTGTTTTTT. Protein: CASSRTTGELFF.